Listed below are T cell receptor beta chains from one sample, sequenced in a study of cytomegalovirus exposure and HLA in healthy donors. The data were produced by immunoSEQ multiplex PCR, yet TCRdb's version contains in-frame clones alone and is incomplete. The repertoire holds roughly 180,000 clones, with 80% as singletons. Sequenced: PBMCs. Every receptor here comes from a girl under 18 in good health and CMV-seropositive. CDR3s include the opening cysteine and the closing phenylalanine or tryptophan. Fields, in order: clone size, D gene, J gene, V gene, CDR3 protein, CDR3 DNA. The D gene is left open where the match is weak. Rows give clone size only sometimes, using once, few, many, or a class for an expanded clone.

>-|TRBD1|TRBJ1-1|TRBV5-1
CASNEGANTEAFF
TGCGCCAGCAACGAGGGGGCAAACACTGAAGCTTTCTTT
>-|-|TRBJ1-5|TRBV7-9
CASSFGGNQPQHF
TGTGCCAGCAGCTTCGGGGGCAATCAGCCCCAGCATTTT
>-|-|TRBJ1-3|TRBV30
CAWSPGVGGNTIYF
TGTGCCTGGAGTCCCGGGGTAGGTGGAAACACCATATATTTT
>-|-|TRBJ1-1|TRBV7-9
CASSLRGGLIEAFF
TGTGCCAGCAGCTTACGGGGGGGCCTCATTGAAGCTTTCTTT
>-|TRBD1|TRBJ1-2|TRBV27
CASSLFTGALYGYTF
TGTGCCAGCAGTTTGTTCACAGGGGCCCTCTATGGCTACACCTTC
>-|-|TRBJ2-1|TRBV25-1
CASSERRRSSYNEQFF
TGTGCCAGCAGTGAGCGGCGGCGTAGCTCCTACAATGAGCAGTTCTTC
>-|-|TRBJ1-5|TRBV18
CASSPNREGRLGNQPQHF
TGTGCCAGCTCACCGAACAGGGAAGGGCGTTTGGGCAATCAGCCCCAGCATTTT
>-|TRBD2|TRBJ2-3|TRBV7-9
CASSLLSGRSPDTQYF
TGTGCCAGCAGCTTGCTAAGCGGGAGGAGCCCAGATACGCAGTATTTT
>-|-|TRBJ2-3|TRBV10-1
CASSELQPLEDTQYF
TGCGCCAGCAGTGAGTTGCAGCCCCTGGAGGATACGCAGTATTTT
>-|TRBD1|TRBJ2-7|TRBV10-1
CASQRQGAYEQYF
TGCGCCAGCCAGCGACAGGGAGCCTACGAGCAGTACTTC
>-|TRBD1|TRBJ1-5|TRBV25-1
CASRDRGYGQPQHF
TGTGCCAGCAGAGACAGGGGCTACGGTCAGCCCCAGCATTTT
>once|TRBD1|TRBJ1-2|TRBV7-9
CASSSGQGYGYTF
TGTGCCAGCAGCTCAGGACAGGGCTATGGCTACACCTTC
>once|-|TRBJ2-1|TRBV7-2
CASSLMGREANEQFF
TGTGCCAGCAGCTTAATGGGTCGGGAAGCCAATGAGCAGTTCTTC
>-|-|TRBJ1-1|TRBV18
CASSPQLENTEAFF
TGTGCCAGCTCACCACAGCTAGAGAACACTGAAGCTTTCTTT
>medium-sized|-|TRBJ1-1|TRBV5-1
CASSLDPGGTEAFF
TGCGCCAGCAGCTTGGATCCGGGAGGGACTGAAGCTTTCTTT
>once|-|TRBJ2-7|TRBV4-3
CASSQDQGGQDEQYF
TGCGCCAGCAGCCAAGATCAGGGGGGCCAGGACGAGCAGTACTTC
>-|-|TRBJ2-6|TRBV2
CASSPFSGANVLTF
TGTGCCAGCAGCCCCTTCTCTGGGGCCAACGTCCTGACTTTC
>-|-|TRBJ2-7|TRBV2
CASSGPTSSGGYF
TGTGCCAGCAGTGGCCCCACATCATCCGGGGGGTACTTC
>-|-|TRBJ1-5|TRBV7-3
CASSQGGVQPQHF
TGTGCCAGCAGCCAAGGAGGGGTACAGCCCCAGCATTTT
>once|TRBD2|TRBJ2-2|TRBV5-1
CASTGGLAGEGELFF
TGCGCCAGCACCGGGGGACTAGCGGGAGAGGGGGAGCTGTTTTTT
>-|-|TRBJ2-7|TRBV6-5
CASSYSRRGAYEQYF
TGTGCCAGCAGTTACTCCAGAAGGGGTGCCTACGAGCAGTACTTC
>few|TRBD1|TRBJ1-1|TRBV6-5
CASSLGQVYDTEAFF
TGTGCCAGCAGCCTGGGACAGGTGTACGACACTGAAGCTTTCTTT
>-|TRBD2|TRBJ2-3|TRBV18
CASSPRREGTDTQYF
TGTGCCAGCTCACCACGGCGGGAGGGGACAGATACGCAGTATTTT
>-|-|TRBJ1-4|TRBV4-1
CASSLNKGGSGEKLFF
TGCGCCAGCAGCCTAAACAAAGGAGGGTCAGGGGAAAAACTGTTTTTT
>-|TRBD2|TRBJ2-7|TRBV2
CASSTSGLGEQYF
TGTGCCAGCAGCACTAGCGGACTTGGTGAGCAGTACTTC
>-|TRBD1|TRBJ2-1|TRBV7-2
CASSRQGQTYNEQFF
TGTGCCAGCAGTCGACAGGGACAGACCTACAATGAGCAGTTCTTC
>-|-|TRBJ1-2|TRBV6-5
CASSYRGGSLNYGYTF
TGTGCCAGCAGTTACCGGGGCGGGAGCTTGAACTATGGCTACACCTTC
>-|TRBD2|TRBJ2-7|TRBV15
CATSTSPGTSGFYEQYF
TGTGCCACCAGCACTAGTCCCGGGACTAGCGGTTTCTACGAGCAGTACTTC
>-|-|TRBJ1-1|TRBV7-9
CASYDTGAEAFF
TGTGCCAGCTACGATACAGGAGCCGAAGCTTTCTTT
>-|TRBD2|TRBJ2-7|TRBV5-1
CASSSGTISYEQYF
TGCGCCAGCAGCTCCGGGACTATCTCCTACGAGCAGTACTTC
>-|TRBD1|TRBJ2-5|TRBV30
CAWRRTRTGFLETQYF
TGTGCCTGGAGACGTACCCGGACAGGGTTTTTAGAGACCCAGTACTTC
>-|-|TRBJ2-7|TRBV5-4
CASSLDLEVGPYEQYF
TGTGCCAGCAGCTTGGACTTAGAGGTGGGGCCCTACGAGCAGTACTTC
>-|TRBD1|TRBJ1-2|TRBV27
CASSKPGQGPDGYTF
TGTGCCAGCAGTAAACCGGGACAGGGTCCCGATGGCTACACCTTC
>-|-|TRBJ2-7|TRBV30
CAWSYGELEQYF
TGTGCCTGGTCCTACGGAGAACTCGAGCAGTACTTC
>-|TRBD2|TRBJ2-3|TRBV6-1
CASSETRASGRKDTQYF
TGTGCCAGCAGTGAAACGAGGGCTAGCGGGAGAAAAGATACGCAGTATTTT
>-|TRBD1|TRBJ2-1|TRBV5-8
CASSFRGPSNEQFF
TGTGCCAGCAGCTTTAGGGGGCCTAGCAATGAGCAGTTCTTC
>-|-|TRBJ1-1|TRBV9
CASSVTITQNTEAFF
TGTGCCAGCAGCGTTACGATTACTCAGAACACTGAAGCTTTCTTT
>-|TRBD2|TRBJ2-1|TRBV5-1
CASSLTSGNNEQFF
TGCGCCAGCAGCTTAACTAGCGGCAACAATGAGCAGTTCTTC